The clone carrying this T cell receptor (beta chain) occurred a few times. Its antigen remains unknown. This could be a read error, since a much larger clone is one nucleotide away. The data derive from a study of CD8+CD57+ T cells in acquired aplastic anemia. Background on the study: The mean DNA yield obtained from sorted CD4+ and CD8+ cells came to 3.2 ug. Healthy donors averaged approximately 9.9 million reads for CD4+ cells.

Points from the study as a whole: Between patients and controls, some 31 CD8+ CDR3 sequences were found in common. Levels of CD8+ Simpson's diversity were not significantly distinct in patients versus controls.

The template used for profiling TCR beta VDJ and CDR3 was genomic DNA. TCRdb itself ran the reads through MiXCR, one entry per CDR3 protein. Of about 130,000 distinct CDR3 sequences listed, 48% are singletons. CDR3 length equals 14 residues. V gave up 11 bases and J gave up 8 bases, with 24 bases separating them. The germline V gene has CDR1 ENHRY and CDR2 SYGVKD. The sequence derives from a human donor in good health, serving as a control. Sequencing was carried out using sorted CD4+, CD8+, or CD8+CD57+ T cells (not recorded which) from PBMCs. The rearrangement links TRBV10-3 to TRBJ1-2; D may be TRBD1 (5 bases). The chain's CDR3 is CAVMDGDYSMGYTF. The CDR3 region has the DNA TGTGCCGTTATGGACGGGGACTACTCTATGGGCTACACCTTC.